This note documents a single T cell receptor beta chain sequence. Its binding antigen is unknown. The record has no base qualities; no much larger clone is one base away. The data stem from a study of PD-1 blockade in mismatch repair-deficient tumors listed by TCRdb under 2017. Some background on the complete study: Between September 2013 and September 2016, the trial enrolled some 86 consecutive patients with approximately 11 mismatch repair-deficient cancer types, every one of whom had been previously treated and was progressing. Tumor-associated T cell clones in the peripheral blood of patients responding to PD-1 blockade were tracked using deep sequencing of TCR CDR3 regions.

Study-wide findings and limitations: Clones residing in the tumor, which were often undetectable in blood before treatment, expanded quickly after pembrolizumab and then contracted, generally before radiologic responses.

For each enrolled patient, mismatch repair deficiency was established using either polymerase chain reaction or immunohistochemistry. TCR sequencing was performed for a few patients who responded to pembrolizumab therapy. Pembrolizumab PD-1 blockade was prospectively tested in advanced mismatch repair-deficient cancers, regardless of tissue of origin, in the phase II trial. Peripheral blood T cell samples were collected serially, before PD-1 blockade began and at several time points afterward. Blood sampling times were reported as weeks after the first pembrolizumab dose. Library prep was done by the immunoSEQ multiplex PCR assay. TCRdb retrieved this table from immuneACCESS and kept in-frame rearrangements only. Not all clones are present; in checked studies, unresolved V genes account for under half, and no reason is known for the remainder. The sample records 50,000 or so clones, approximately 84% of which are singletons. Together, the top ten hold about 8.3% of the sample.

Here V drops 6 bases and J drops 7 bases, and the junction holds 14 bases not matched to any gene. Counted from cysteine to phenylalanine, this CDR3 has 15 amino acids. The kept DNA is CDR3 alone, 45 bases in frame from the first base. Looking up the germline V gene (reference sequence) yields CDR1 MNHEY and CDR2 SMNVEV. The chain is assembled from TRBV27 and TRBJ1-2; 7 central bases correspond to TRBD1. Material: peripheral blood, obtained more than 19 weeks after starting pembrolizumab. The receptor was isolated from an adult with mismatch repair-deficient cancer. For the CDR3, the sequence is CASSQKTGRFGGYTF. The bases are TGTGCCAGCAGCCAAAAGACAGGGAGGTTTGGTGGCTACACCTTC.